This record covers a single TCR beta chain. Its antigen is currently unknown. Germline values: CDR1 SGHTA, CDR2 FQGNSA. The CDR3 has 15 residues. The J segment lost 0 bases and the V segment lost 2 bases, leaving 2 bases of the junction unmatched. This entry belongs to a study of graft-versus-host responses after intestinal transplantation. Background on the study: Recipients had transplants, and these were multivisceral, liver-intestinal, or isolated intestinal. Recipients uniformly received anti-thymocyte globulin induction, followed by tacrolimus and steroids for roughly 3 years. Overall study findings and caveats: Across patients carrying graft-donor T cell macrochimerism, allografts held high graft-versus-host to host-versus-graft clonal ratios. Among recipient marrow samples, GvH clones were found; some appeared first in ileum or blood.

Using immunoSEQ multiplex PCR, the repertoire was profiled, and TCRdb retains in-frame clones only, with some absent. Found here are around 110,000 clones, roughly 90% of them singletons; the top ten hold around 0.76%. This clonotype was obtained from a human donor who was the organ donor for an intestinal transplant. This chain links TRBV7-2 with TRBJ1-1; 8 bases map to TRBD1. Specimen: unstimulated CD4+ T cells sorted from spleen or lymph node cells, collected before transplant. The CDR3 spells CASSLRQGMNTEAFF. CDR3 DNA sequence: TGTGCCAGCAGCTTAAGACAGGGGATGAACACTGAAGCTTTCTTT.